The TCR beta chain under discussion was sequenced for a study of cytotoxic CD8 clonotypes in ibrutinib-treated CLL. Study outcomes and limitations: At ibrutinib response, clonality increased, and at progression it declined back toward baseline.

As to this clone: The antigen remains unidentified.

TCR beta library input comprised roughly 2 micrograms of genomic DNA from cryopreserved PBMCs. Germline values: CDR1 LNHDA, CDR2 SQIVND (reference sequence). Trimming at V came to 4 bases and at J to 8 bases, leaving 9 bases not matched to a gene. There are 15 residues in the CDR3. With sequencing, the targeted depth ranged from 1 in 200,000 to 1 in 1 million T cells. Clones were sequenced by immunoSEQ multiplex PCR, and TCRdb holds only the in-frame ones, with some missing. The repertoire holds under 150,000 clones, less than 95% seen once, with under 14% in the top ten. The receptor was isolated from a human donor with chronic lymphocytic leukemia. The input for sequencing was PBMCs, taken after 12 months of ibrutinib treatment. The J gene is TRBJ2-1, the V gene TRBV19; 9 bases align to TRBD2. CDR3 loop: CASSRTGTSIDEQFF. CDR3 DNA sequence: TGTGCCAGTAGTAGAACCGGGACTAGCATCGATGAGCAGTTCTTC.